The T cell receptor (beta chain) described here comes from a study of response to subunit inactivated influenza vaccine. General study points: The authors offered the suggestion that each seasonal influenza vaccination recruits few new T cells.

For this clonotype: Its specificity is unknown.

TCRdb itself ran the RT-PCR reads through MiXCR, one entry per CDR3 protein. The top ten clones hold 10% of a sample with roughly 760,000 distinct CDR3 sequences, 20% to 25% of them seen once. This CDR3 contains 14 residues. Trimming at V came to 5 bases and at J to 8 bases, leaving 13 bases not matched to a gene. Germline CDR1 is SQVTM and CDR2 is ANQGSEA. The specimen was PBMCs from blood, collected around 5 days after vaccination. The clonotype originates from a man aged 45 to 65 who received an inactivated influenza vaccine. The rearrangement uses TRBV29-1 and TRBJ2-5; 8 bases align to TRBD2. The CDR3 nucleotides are TGCAGCGTTAAAATACCGACTAGCGTGACAACCCAGTACTTC. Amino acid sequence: CSVKIPTSVTTQYF.